Listed below are T cell receptor beta chains from one sample, sequenced in a study of CD8+ T cells in alopecia areata. Assay: immunoSEQ multiplex PCR; the TCRdb copy retains only in-frame clones and omits some. The repertoire holds around 120,000 clones, with around 60% as singletons. The source material was CD4+ T cells sorted from blood, sampled at week 4, from a patient treated with tofacitinib. The source of these receptors is a human donor with alopecia areata. The conserved cysteine and the conserved F or W are not part of the CDR3 here.

v_gene	j_gene	CDR3aa
TRBV7-2	TRBJ2-1	ASSLGRERNNEQF
TRBV30	TRBJ2-5	AWSKGNQETQY
TRBV27	TRBJ1-2	ASSLEDRGYGYT
TRBV7-2	TRBJ2-2	ASSRGTGGHTGELF
TRBV29-1	TRBJ2-3	SVDDRRGTDTQY
TRBV11-1	TRBJ2-5	ASSTPTGSQETQY
TRBV6-6	TRBJ1-2	ASSYLDGYT
TRBV4-1	TRBJ1-1	ASSQPGTGTENTEAF
TRBV7-9	TRBJ2-3	ASSSRVSSGSTDTQY
TRBV6-5	TRBJ1-2	ASTSKGTSYGYT
TRBV10-3	TRBJ2-1	AISAGALGDNEQF
TRBV7-2	TRBJ2-5	ASSSTSSETQY
TRBV28	TRBJ2-5	ASLGETQY
TRBV6-6	TRBJ2-2	ASSEPGTNTGELF
TRBV5-1	TRBJ1-1	ASSLVQGPGTEAF
TRBV30	TRBJ1-2	AWSVWGGYT
TRBV10-3	TRBJ2-7	ASRRATHEQY
TRBV28	TRBJ2-5	ASRTGTPLQTQY
TRBV9	TRBJ1-1	ASSVRAMNTEAF
TRBV5-5	TRBJ1-2	ASSPNARGQDGYT
TRBV29-1	TRBJ2-7	SVAEQGYEQY
TRBV5-1	TRBJ2-7	ATRGPGSEQY
TRBV27	TRBJ2-1	ASSWNREGEQF
TRBV7-2	TRBJ2-1	ASSPTSGTYNEQF
TRBV4-1	TRBJ2-7	ASSQDWARGVRDEQY
TRBV28	TRBJ2-7	ASSFGTTPYEQY
TRBV7-2	TRBJ2-7	ASSLAASGRAWSYEQY
TRBV7-9	TRBJ2-2	ASSLEYGELF
TRBV18	TRBJ1-2	ASSPDRALEGYT
TRBV25-1	TRBJ1-1	ASSERAGRRAF
TRBV7-9	TRBJ1-5	ASSFTGGHQPQH
TRBV29-1	TRBJ1-2	STGTGYGYT
TRBV14	TRBJ1-6	ASSQDKGQGRNSPLH